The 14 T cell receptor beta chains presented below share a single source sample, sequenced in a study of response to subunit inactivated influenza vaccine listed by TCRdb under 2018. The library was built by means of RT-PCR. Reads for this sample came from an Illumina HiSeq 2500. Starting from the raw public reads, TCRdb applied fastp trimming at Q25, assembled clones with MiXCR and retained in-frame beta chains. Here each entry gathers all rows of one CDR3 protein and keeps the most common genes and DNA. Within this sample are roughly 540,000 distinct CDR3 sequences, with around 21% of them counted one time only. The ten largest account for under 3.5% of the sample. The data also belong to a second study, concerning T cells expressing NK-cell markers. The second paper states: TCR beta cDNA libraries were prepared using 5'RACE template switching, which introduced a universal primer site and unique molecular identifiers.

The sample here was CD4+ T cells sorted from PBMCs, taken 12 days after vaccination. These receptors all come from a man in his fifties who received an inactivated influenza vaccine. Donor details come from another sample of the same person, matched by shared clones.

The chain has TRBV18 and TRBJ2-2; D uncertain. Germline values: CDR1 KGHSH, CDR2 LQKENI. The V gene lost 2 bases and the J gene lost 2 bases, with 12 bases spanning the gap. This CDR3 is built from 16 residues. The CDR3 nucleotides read TGTGCCAGCTCACCAATCCGAGGCGGCAACACCGGGGAGCTGTTTTTT. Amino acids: CASSPIRGGNTGELFF.

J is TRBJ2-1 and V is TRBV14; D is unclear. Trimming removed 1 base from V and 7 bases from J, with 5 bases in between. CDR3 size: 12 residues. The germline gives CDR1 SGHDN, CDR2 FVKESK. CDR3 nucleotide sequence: TGTGCCAGCAGCCAAGTAAAGAATGAGCAGTTCTTC. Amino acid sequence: CASSQVKNEQFF.

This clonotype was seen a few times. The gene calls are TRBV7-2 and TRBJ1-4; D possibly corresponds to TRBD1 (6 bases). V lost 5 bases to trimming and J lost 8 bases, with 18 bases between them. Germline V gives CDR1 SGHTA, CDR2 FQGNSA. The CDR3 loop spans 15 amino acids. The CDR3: CASSTLGQFGEKLFF. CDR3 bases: TGTGCCAGCAGCACTCTAGGACAGTTTGGAGAAAAACTGTTTTTT.

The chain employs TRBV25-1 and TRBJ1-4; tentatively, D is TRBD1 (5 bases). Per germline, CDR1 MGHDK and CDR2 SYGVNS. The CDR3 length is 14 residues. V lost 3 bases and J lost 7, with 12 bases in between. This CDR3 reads CASSDGGRGEKLFF. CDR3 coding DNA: TGTGCCAGCAGTGACGGGGGGAGGGGTGAAAAACTGTTTTTT.

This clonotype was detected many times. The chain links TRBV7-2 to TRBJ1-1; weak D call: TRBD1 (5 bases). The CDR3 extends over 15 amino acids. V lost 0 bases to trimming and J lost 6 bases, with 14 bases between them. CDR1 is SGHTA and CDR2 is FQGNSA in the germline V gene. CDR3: CASSLAWQGNSEAFF. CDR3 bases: TGTGCCAGCAGCTTAGCGTGGCAGGGTAACTCTGAAGCTTTCTTT. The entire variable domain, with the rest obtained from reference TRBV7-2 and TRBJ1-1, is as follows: GAGVSQSPSNKVTEKGKDVELRCDPISGHTALYWYRQSLGQGLEFLIYFQGNSAPDKSGLPSDRFSAERTGGSVSTLTIQRTQQEDSAVYLCASSLAWQGNSEAFFGQGTRLTVV.

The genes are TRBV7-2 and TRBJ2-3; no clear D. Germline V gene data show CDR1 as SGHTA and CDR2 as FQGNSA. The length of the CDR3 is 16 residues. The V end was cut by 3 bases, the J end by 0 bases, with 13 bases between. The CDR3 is CASSLGGRLSTDTQYF. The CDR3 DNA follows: TGTGCCAGCAGCTTGGGCGGACGTTTAAGCACAGATACGCAGTATTTT.

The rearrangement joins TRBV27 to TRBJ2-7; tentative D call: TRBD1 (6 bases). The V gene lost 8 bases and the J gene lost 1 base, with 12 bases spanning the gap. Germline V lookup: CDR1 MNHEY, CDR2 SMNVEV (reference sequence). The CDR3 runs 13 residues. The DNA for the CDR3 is TGTGCCAGCGGGACACCATCTTCCTACGAGCAGTACTTC. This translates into CASGTPSSYEQYF.

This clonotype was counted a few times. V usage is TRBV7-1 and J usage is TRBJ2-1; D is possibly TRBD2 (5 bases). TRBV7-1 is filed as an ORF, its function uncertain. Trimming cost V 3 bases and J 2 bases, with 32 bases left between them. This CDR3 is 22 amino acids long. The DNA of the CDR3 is TGTGCCAGCAGCTCTCCCTTAGGTACAGCGGCCTTTTATTTCGGCACCTACAATGAGCAGTTCTTC. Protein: CASSSPLGTAAFYFGTYNEQFF.

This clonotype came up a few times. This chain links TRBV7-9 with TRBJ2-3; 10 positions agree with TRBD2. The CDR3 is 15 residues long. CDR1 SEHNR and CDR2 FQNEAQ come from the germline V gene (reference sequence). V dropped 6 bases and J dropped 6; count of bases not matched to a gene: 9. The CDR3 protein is CASSPTSGVGDTQYF. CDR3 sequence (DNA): TGTGCCAGCAGTCCCACTAGCGGGGTCGGTGATACGCAGTATTTT.

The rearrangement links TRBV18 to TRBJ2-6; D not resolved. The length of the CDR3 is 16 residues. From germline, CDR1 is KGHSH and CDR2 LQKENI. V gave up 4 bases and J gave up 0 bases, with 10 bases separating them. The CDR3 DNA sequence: TGTGCCAGCTCACGTAGGTCAGACTCTGGGGCCAACGTCCTGACTTTC. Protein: CASSRRSDSGANVLTF.

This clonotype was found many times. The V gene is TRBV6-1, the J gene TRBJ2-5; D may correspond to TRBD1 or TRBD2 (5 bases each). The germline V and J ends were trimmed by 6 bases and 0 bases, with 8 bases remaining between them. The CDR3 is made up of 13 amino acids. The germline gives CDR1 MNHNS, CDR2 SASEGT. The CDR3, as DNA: TGTGCCAGCAGCAGGGAGTACCAAGAGACCCAGTACTTC. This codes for CASSREYQETQYF.

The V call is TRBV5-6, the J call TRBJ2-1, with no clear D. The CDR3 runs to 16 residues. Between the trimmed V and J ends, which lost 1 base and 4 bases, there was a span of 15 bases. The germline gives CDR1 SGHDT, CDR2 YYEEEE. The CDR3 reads CASSLYMNYVYNEQFF. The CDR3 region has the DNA TGTGCCAGCAGCTTGTATATGAATTACGTGTACAATGAGCAGTTCTTC.

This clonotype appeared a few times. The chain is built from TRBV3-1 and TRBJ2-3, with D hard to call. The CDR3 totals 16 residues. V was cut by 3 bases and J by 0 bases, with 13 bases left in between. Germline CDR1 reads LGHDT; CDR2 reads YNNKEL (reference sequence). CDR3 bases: TGTGCCAGCAGCCACTTGGGTCGGAGAAGCACAGATACGCAGTATTTT. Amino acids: CASSHLGRRSTDTQYF.

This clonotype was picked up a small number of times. CDR3 DNA: TGCAGTGCTAGCTCGGGATCGAACACTGAAGCTTTCTTT. Amino acid sequence: CSASSGSNTEAFF. The chain recombines TRBV20-1 with TRBJ1-1; the D is unclear. The CDR3 has 13 residues. The germline gives CDR1 DFQATT, CDR2 SNEGSKA (reference sequence). Deletions cut 3 bases from V and 1 base from J, with 9 bases between.